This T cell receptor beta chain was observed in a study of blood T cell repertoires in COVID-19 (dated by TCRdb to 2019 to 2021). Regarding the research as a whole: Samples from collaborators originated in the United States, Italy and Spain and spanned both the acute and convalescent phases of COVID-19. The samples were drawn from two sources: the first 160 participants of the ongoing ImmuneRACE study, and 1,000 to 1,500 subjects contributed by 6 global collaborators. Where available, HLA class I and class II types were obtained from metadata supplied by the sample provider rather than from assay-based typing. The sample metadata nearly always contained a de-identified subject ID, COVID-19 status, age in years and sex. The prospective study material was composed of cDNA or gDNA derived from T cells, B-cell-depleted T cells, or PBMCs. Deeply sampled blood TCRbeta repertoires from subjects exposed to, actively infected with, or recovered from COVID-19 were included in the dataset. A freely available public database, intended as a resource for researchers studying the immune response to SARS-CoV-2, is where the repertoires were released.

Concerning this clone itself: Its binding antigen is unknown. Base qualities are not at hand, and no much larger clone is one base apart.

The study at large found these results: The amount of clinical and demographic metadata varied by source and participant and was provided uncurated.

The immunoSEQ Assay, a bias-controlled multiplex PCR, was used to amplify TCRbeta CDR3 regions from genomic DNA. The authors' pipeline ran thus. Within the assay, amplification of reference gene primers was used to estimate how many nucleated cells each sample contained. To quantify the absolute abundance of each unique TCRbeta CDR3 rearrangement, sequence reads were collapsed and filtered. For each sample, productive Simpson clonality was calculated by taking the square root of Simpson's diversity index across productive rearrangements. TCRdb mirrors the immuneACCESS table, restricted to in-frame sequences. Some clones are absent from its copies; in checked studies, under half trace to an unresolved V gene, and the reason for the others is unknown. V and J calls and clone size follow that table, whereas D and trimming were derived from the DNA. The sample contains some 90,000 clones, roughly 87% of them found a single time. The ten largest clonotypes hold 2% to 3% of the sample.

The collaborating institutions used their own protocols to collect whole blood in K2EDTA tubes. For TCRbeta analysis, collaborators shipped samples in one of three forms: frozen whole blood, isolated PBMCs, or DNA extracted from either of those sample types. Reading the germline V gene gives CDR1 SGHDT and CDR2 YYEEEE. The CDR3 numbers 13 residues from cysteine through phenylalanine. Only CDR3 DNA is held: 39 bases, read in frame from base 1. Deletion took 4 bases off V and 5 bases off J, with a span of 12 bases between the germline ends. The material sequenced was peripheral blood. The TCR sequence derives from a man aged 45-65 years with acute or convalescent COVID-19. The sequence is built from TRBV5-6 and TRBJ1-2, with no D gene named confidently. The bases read TGTGCCAGCAGCCAGACTAGGATTTATGGCTACACCTTC. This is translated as CASSQTRIYGYTF.